These T cell receptor beta chains were read from a single sample in a study of T cell responses to AZD1222 COVID-19 vaccine. The table came from immunoSEQ multiplex PCR; TCRdb's copy has only in-frame clones and leaves some out. Of 70,000 to 100,000 clones in the sample, 70% to 90% were seen once. The sequences come from peripheral blood, collected 28 days after the second AZD1222 dose. The receptors originated from an adult who received the AZD1222 COVID-19 vaccine. Each CDR3 is given with its conserved first and last residue. A D gene is named only where the DNA matches it firmly. For some rows the clone size is stated as once, few or many, or as a class when expanded; others skip it.

>TRBJ1-3|TRBV28|-|-
TGTGCCAGCAGCCCCGGTATGGAGTTGATTGGAAACACCATATATTTT
CASSPGMELIGNTIYF
>TRBJ1-1|TRBV9|-|-
TGTGCCAGCAGCCCAGCCAGTCGAATGAACACTGAAGCTTTCTTT
CASSPASRMNTEAFF
>TRBJ2-5|TRBV6-1|-|-
TGTGCCAGCAGTGAACGTAAGCAAGAGACCCAGTACTTC
CASSERKQETQYF
>TRBJ1-4|TRBV9|TRBD1|-
TGTGCCAGCAGCCCCAGGGGGGATAATGAAAAACTGTTTTTT
CASSPRGDNEKLFF
>TRBJ2-5|TRBV6-5|TRBD2|-
TGTGCCAGCAGGATGACTAGCTCCGAGACCCAGTACTTC
CASRMTSSETQYF
>TRBJ1-1|TRBV19|-|-
TGTGCCAGTAGTATTTCCCCAGGGATGAACACTGAAGCTTTCTTT
CASSISPGMNTEAFF
>TRBJ2-3|TRBV7-2|TRBD2|-
TGTGCCAGCAGCTTACTGCGGGGGGGCCCTACAGATACGCAGTATTTT
CASSLLRGGPTDTQYF
>TRBJ2-7|TRBV7-4|-|-
TGTGCCAGCAGCTTAGAGGCCCCTAGCTTCTACGAGCAGTACTTC
CASSLEAPSFYEQYF
>TRBJ1-4|TRBV5-1|-|-
TGCGCCAGCAGGGCAGGGCCGGATGAAAAACTGTTTTTT
CASRAGPDEKLFF
>TRBJ1-2|TRBV5-6|-|-
TGTGCCAGCAGCTTGGATCTCCGCGGCTACACCTTC
CASSLDLRGYTF
>TRBJ2-7|TRBV11-2|-|few
TGTGCCAGCAGCACCCGACAGGTTTTACCCGGCTACGAGCAGTACTTC
CASSTRQVLPGYEQYF
>TRBJ2-7|TRBV6-5|-|-
TGTGCCAGCAGTTACGGACGGGAAAGCTCCTACGAGCAGTACTTC
CASSYGRESSYEQYF
>TRBJ2-3|TRBV18|TRBD2|-
TGTGCCAGCTCGATTAGACTAGCGGGAGGTTCAGATACGCAGTATTTT
CASSIRLAGGSDTQYF
>TRBJ1-1|TRBV7-2|-|-
TGTGCCAGCAGCTTCTCTGGGTCGAACACTGAAGCTTTCTTT
CASSFSGSNTEAFF
>TRBJ1-1|TRBV30|-|-
TGTGCCTGGAGCGGACGGAACACTGAAGCTTTCTTT
CAWSGRNTEAFF
>TRBJ1-1|TRBV4-3|-|few
TGCGCCAGCAGCCAAGCACTAGGGAACACTGAAGCTTTCTTT
CASSQALGNTEAFF
>TRBJ1-4|TRBV2|TRBD1|-
TGTGCCAGCAGTGAAGACATCGGACAGGGTGATGAAAAACTGTTTTTT
CASSEDIGQGDEKLFF
>TRBJ1-2|TRBV28|-|-
TGTGCCAGCAGTTCAAAACCGGGCATTTATGGCTACACCTTC
CASSSKPGIYGYTF
>TRBJ1-2|TRBV28|-|-
TGTGCCAGCAGTTCAGGCGGAAACTATGGCTACACCTTC
CASSSGGNYGYTF
>TRBJ2-1|TRBV5-1|-|-
TGCGCCAGCAGCAGATACAATCCTGGTAAAGATGAGCAGTTCTTC
CASSRYNPGKDEQFF
>TRBJ1-5|TRBV2|-|-
TGTGCCAGCAGTGAAGCTCTAGTGGGATATAGCAATCAGCCCCAGCATTTT
CASSEALVGYSNQPQHF
>TRBJ2-2|TRBV19|TRBD1|once
TGTGCCAGTAGTATGACAGGGGGCTCCGGGGAGCTGTTTTTT
CASSMTGGSGELFF
>TRBJ1-1|TRBV7-9|-|-
TGTGCCAGCAGCTTAACAGGTATCTCTGAAGCTTTCTTT
CASSLTGISEAFF
>TRBJ1-6|TRBV28|-|-
TGTGCCAGCAGTTTGGGGGGGATGAAGCCTTCTACCCTCACCCCTCCCCACTTT
CASSLGGMKPSTLTPPHF
>TRBJ2-1|TRBV2|TRBD2|-
TGTGCCAGCAGTGATCTCCGGGAGGGTGAGCAGTTCTTC
CASSDLREGEQFF
>TRBJ2-5|TRBV12-3/TRBV12-4|-|-
TGTGCCAGCAGGTGGGGTCAAGAGACCCAGTACTTC
CASRWGQETQYF
>TRBJ1-5|TRBV10-3|-|-
TGTGCCACCGAGGGCCACGGGAGCAATCAGCCCCAGCATTTT
CATEGHGSNQPQHF
>TRBJ2-1|TRBV5-4|TRBD2|-
TGTGCCAGCAGCTTTGGGCGGGGGGGCCCAAATGAGCAGTTCTTC
CASSFGRGGPNEQFF
>TRBJ1-4|TRBV11-2|-|-
TGTGCCAGCAGCTTAGGTTTCAACAACATGCGTAGTGAAAAACTGTTTTTT
CASSLGFNNMRSEKLFF
>TRBJ2-1|TRBV19|-|once
TGTGCCAGTAGTTCTAGGGGGGACAATGAGCAGTTCTTC
CASSSRGDNEQFF
>TRBJ2-1|TRBV4-1|TRBD1|-
TGCGCCAGCAGCCAAGGGGACAGGGTTTACAATGAGCAGTTCTTC
CASSQGDRVYNEQFF
>TRBJ1-1|TRBV19|TRBD1|-
TGTGCCAGTAACCCCCGAAGGGGGCATAACACTGAAGCTTTCTTT
CASNPRRGHNTEAFF
>TRBJ1-1|TRBV18|TRBD1|-
TGTGCCAGCTCACCACTGGGACAGGGAGGTGCTTTCTTT
CASSPLGQGGAFF
>TRBJ1-2|TRBV5-4|TRBD1|-
TGTGCCAGCAGCTTGGCAGGGGGATCGGGCTACACCTTC
CASSLAGGSGYTF
>TRBJ2-6|TRBV4-2|-|-
TGTGCCAGCAGCCAAGACGGCTCTGGGGCCAACGTCCTGACTTTC
CASSQDGSGANVLTF
>TRBJ1-2|TRBV29-1|TRBD1|-
TGCAGCGTTACCGGGACAGGGGGCCTCTACACCTTC
CSVTGTGGLYTF
>TRBJ1-5|TRBV4-2|TRBD1|-
TGTGCCAGCAGCCAAGCGACAGGGGGCAATCAGCCCCAGCATTTT
CASSQATGGNQPQHF
>TRBJ1-1|TRBV27|-|once
TGTGCCAGCAGTGGTAGGGCGGTGAGGACTGAAGCTTTCTTT
CASSGRAVRTEAFF
>TRBJ1-3|TRBV19|-|-
TGTGCCAGTAGTACAGGGAGCTCTGGAAACACCATATATTTT
CASSTGSSGNTIYF
>TRBJ2-3|TRBV11-3|-|-
TGTGCCAGCAGCTTAGAAACGGGAGACACAGATACGCAGTATTTT
CASSLETGDTDTQYF
>TRBJ1-5|TRBV28|-|-
TGTGCCAGCCTGTTGGGGCAGGGTAATCAGCCCCAGCATTTT
CASLLGQGNQPQHF
>TRBJ1-5|TRBV7-2|-|-
TGTGCCAGCAGCTTAAAGGCAGATAGCAATCAGCCCCAGCATTTT
CASSLKADSNQPQHF
>TRBJ2-7|TRBV28|-|once
TGTGCCAGCAAGCTCGAGGGGAAGGACTACGAGCAGTACTTC
CASKLEGKDYEQYF
>TRBJ2-1|TRBV4-3|TRBD2|-
TGCGCCAGCAGCCAAGATTATACCGGGAGGGCCTGGGATGAGCAGTTCTTC
CASSQDYTGRAWDEQFF
>TRBJ2-1|TRBV5-4|TRBD1|-
TGTGCCAGCAGCTTTGACAGGGGGACCTACAATGAGCAGTTCTTC
CASSFDRGTYNEQFF
>TRBJ1-3|TRBV5-5|-|-
TGTGCCAGCAGCTTGGTACAGGGTGGAAACACCATATATTTT
CASSLVQGGNTIYF
>TRBJ1-1|TRBV18|-|-
TGTGCCAGCTCAATCTCGGGGGGGACCAACACTGAAGCTTTCTTT
CASSISGGTNTEAFF
>TRBJ1-2|TRBV6-5|-|-
TGTGCCAGCAGTTCCAGGGGAGAGGACTATGGCTACACCTTC
CASSSRGEDYGYTF
>TRBJ2-3|TRBV5-1|TRBD2|-
TGCGCCAGCAGCTTGGCGGGACTAGCGGAAAGCACAGATACGCAGTATTTT
CASSLAGLAESTDTQYF
>TRBJ1-2|TRBV6-5|TRBD1|-
TGTGCCAGCAGTTACCGGTCGACAGGGGTGTATGGCTACACCTTC
CASSYRSTGVYGYTF
>TRBJ2-1|TRBV5-1|-|-
TGCGCCAGCAGCTCGCAGGGGAGTGAGCAGTTCTTC
CASSSQGSEQFF
>TRBJ1-1|TRBV5-1|-|-
TGCGCCAGCAGCTTGGCCTTCAGGACTGAAGCTTTCTTT
CASSLAFRTEAFF
>TRBJ1-4|TRBV19|-|-
TGTGCCAGTAGTAGCGGACGGGCTAATGAAAAACTGTTTTTT
CASSSGRANEKLFF